Below are 7 T cell receptor beta chains sequenced from a single sample in a study of blood T cell repertoires in COVID-19. Some clones are missing from TCRdb's copy, which holds only in-frame ones; the method was immunoSEQ multiplex PCR. The sample contains 300,000 to 450,000 clones, less than 85% of which appear only once. The specimen was peripheral blood. Every receptor here comes from a young woman with acute or convalescent COVID-19.

The CDR3 DNA reads TGTGCCAGCAGCCGATACAGGGGGAGGCATCTAACCGGGGAGCTGTTTTTT. Translated, it gives CASSRYRGRHLTGELFF. The chain combines TRBV4-2 with TRBJ2-2; the match to TRBD1 covers 8 bases. Losses at the gene ends were 4 bases for V and 5 bases for J; bases not matched to a gene: 12. CDR1 and CDR2 from the germline V gene are LGHNA and YNFKEQ. The CDR3 length is 17 residues.

This clone was found once. The genes are TRBV7-7 and TRBJ1-5; 8 bases agree with TRBD1. The V segment lost 5 bases and the J segment 4 bases; nucleotides outside the gene matches: 4. Germline assignment: CDR1 SSHAT and CDR2 FNYEAQ (reference sequence). This CDR3 contains 14 residues. The CDR3 reads CASSPWTGNQPQHF. The DNA of the CDR3 is TGTGCCAGCAGCCCGTGGACAGGGAATCAGCCCCAGCATTTT.

This rearrangement joins TRBV15 to TRBJ1-5; D not certain. CDR3 length: 15 residues. Trimming shortened V by 0 bases and J by 7 bases, and 13 bases separated the two germline ends. Germline V lookup: CDR1 LNHNV, CDR2 YYDKDF (reference sequence). CDR3 region: CATSRDNRGLQPQHF. The CDR3 coding sequence is TGTGCCACCAGCAGAGATAATCGTGGGCTGCAGCCCCAGCATTTT. Together with reference TRBV15 and TRBJ1-5, the CDR3 gives the full variable domain: DAMVIQNPRYQVTQFGKPVTLSCSQTLNHNVMYWYQQKSSQAPKLLFHYYDKDFNNEADTPDNFQSRRPNTSFCFLDIRSPGLGDTAMYLCATSRDNRGLQPQHFGDGTRLSIL.

The rearrangement uses TRBV19 and TRBJ1-1; D is unclear. Germline lookup yields CDR1 LNHDA and CDR2 SQIVND (reference sequence). CDR3 length: 15 residues. Trimming stripped 5 bases from V and 0 bases from J, with 13 bases between. In DNA form, the CDR3 reads TGTGCCAGTAGTGAGGGTTCCCCTATGAACACTGAAGCTTTCTTT. This translates into CASSEGSPMNTEAFF.

The V gene is TRBV7-8, the J gene TRBJ2-7; TRBD1 agrees at 8 bases. CDR3 length: 16 residues. V shed 6 bases, J shed 0 bases, and the junction held 10 bases outside the gene matches. CDR1 is SGHVS, CDR2 FQNEAQ, per germline. CDR3 sequence: CASRSRGQASSYEQYF. As DNA, the CDR3 is TGTGCCAGCAGGTCACGGGGACAGGCCAGCTCCTACGAGCAGTACTTC.

This clone was seen a single time. The chain joins TRBV5-5 to TRBJ2-5; 9 bases align to TRBD1. The length of the CDR3 is 18 residues. V was pared by 4 bases and J by 4 bases, with 17 bases of the junction left unmatched. Germline V gives CDR1 SGHKS, CDR2 YYEKEE (reference sequence). DNA of the CDR3: TGTGCCAGCAGCACAAGACAGGGGGAAGAGCGGGTGCGAGAGACCCAGTACTTC. It specifies CASSTRQGEERVRETQYF.

The chain recombines TRBV6-6 with TRBJ1-4; a possible D gene is TRBD1 (6 bases). CDR1 and CDR2 from the germline V gene are MNHNY and SVGAGI (reference sequence). The CDR3 is 12 residues long. The germline V and J ends were trimmed by 6 bases and 8 bases, with 10 bases remaining between them. As DNA, the CDR3 is TGTGCCAGCAGCTACGGACAGGAAAAACTGTTTTTT. This gives the protein CASSYGQEKLFF.